Each of the 26 T cell receptor beta chains below was sequenced from the same sample in a study of OX40 agonist ivuxolimab in advanced cancers. Sequencing used immunoSEQ multiplex PCR; TCRdb keeps in-frame clones, though not all of them. The table records over 60,000 clones, around 88% of them present only once. This material consisted of CD4+ or CD8+ T cells sorted from blood, taken in a trial of the OX40 agonist ivuxolimab. Source of these receptors: an adult with an advanced solid tumor such as melanoma, head and neck, liver or kidney cancer.

Within the sample, this clone is medium-sized. CDR3 bases: TGCGCCAGCAGCCAGTGGGGGACCTATAGCAATCAGCCCCAGCATTTT. Amino acids: CASSQWGTYSNQPQHF. The chain is built from TRBV4-1 and TRBJ1-5; weak D call: TRBD1 (5 bases). This CDR3 region has 16 residues. Germline V gene lookup returns CDR1 MGHRA and CDR2 YSYEKL. The V gene lost 3 bases and the J gene lost 0 bases, with 12 bases spanning the gap.

This clone was detected ten times or more. The chain recombines TRBV4-1 with TRBJ2-6, with 9 bases lining up with TRBD1. The CDR3 has 21 amino acids. J lost 4 bases, V lost 4 bases, and 20 bases had no gene match. Germline CDR1 reads MGHRA; CDR2 reads YSYEKL. CDR3 region: CASSRGLPGQGSKSGANVLTF. DNA of the CDR3: TGCGCCAGCAGCCGGGGACTACCGGGACAGGGTTCCAAAAGCGGGGCCAACGTCCTGACTTTC.

The chain links TRBV9 to TRBJ1-6; D ambiguous. Germline V CDR1 and CDR2: SGDLS, YYNGEE. CDR3 length: 14 residues. Trimming took off 3 bases at V and 8 bases at J, with 12 bases between the two ends. The CDR3 coding sequence is TGTGCCAGCAGCGCCGGGAGGAGGGATTCACCCCTCCACTTT. Its protein is CASSAGRRDSPLHF.

DNA of the CDR3: TGTGCCAGCAGTTTAAATTGGGCGAGCTATGGCTACACCTTC. This codes for CASSLNWASYGYTF. The chain combines TRBV27 with TRBJ1-2; D remains ambiguous. Trimming cost V 2 bases and J 4 bases, with 11 bases left between them. Germline CDR1 reads MNHEY; CDR2 reads SMNVEV (reference sequence). The CDR3 sequence is 14 residues long.

The V and J genes are TRBV5-1 and TRBJ1-6; D is ambiguous. V was trimmed by 0 bases and J by 9 bases, leaving 13 bases between them. CDR3 length equals 15 residues. Germline lookup yields CDR1 SGHRS and CDR2 YFSETQ. CDR3 amino acids: CASSLAAGGGSPLHF. CDR3 bases: TGCGCCAGCAGCTTGGCGGCAGGCGGTGGTTCACCCCTCCACTTT.

The count of this clone is one. The rearrangement uses TRBV29-1 and TRBJ2-3; TRBD2 matches at 7 bases. J was trimmed by 4 bases and V by 8 bases; bases with no gene match: 9. Germline CDR1 SQVTM, CDR2 ANQGSEA. This CDR3 has 13 amino acids. As DNA, the CDR3 is TGCAGCCTCAAGCACGCGGGGGCAGATACGCAGTATTTT. This encodes CSLKHAGADTQYF.

This clone was counted once. The CDR3 protein is CASSPRTSGILGTDTQYF. In DNA, the CDR3 is TGCGCCAGCAGCCCGCGGACTAGCGGGATCTTAGGCACAGATACGCAGTATTTT. This chain connects TRBV5-1 to TRBJ2-3, with 12 nucleotides matching TRBD2. Germline V lookup: CDR1 SGHRS, CDR2 YFSETQ. The J segment lost 1 base and the V segment lost 4 bases, leaving 10 bases of the junction unmatched. The CDR3 runs to 18 residues.

The chain employs TRBV7-2 and TRBJ2-5, with D maybe TRBD1 (6 bases). From germline, CDR1 is SGHTA and CDR2 FQGNSA. The CDR3 sequence is 14 residues long. V lost 3 bases to trimming and J lost 3 bases, with 11 bases between them. The CDR3 spells CASSFPDREETQYF. The CDR3 DNA follows: TGTGCCAGCAGCTTTCCGGACAGAGAAGAGACCCAGTACTTC.

The CDR3 DNA is TGTGCCACCAGCAAGGGACAGGGGGTTAATCAGCCCCAGCATTTT. Translated: CATSKGQGVNQPQHF. The rearrangement links TRBV15 to TRBJ1-5; 11 bases line up with TRBD1. The junction had 3 bases not matched to a gene; V was cut back by 4 bases and J by 4 bases. The CDR3 consists of 15 residues. Germline lookup yields CDR1 LNHNV and CDR2 YYDKDF (reference sequence).

On this clone: The junction shows a germline mismatch at one end, possibly a read error. This CDR3 reads CASGGQPNF. CDR3 sequence (DNA): TGTGCCAGCGGGGGACAGCCGAACTTC. V is TRBV28 and J is TRBJ2-7; 7 nucleotides line up with TRBD1. CDR3 length: 9 residues. Germline V CDR1 and CDR2: MDHEN, SYDVKM.

The gene calls are TRBV7-6 and TRBJ1-5; D remains unclear. Germline values: CDR1 SGHVS, CDR2 FNYEAQ. The CDR3 spans 15 residues. Trimming removed 2 bases at V and 3 bases at J, with 11 bases between. The DNA for the CDR3 is TGTGCCAGCAGCTTATCTTCTGGTTTCAATCAGCCCCAGCATTTT. It specifies CASSLSSGFNQPQHF.

The chain has TRBV5-1 and TRBJ2-1; 7 bases line up with TRBD1. The junction had 14 bases not matched to a gene; V was cut back by 7 bases and J by 7 bases. Germline assignment: CDR1 SGHRS and CDR2 YFSETQ. This CDR3 contains 15 residues. This CDR3 reads CASVDPRQGFNEQFF. The CDR3 DNA follows: TGCGCCAGCGTGGATCCGAGACAGGGTTTTAATGAGCAGTTCTTC.

DNA of the CDR3: TGTGCCAGCAGCAAAAAAACAGGGATAGATAACTATGGCTACACCTTC. Encoded protein: CASSKKTGIDNYGYTF. This rearrangement joins TRBV7-8 to TRBJ1-2; the D gene is possibly TRBD1 (6 bases). The V end lost 5 bases, the J end lost 1 base, and 17 bases lay between the germline ends. The CDR3 sequence is 16 residues long. The V gene's germline CDR1 is SGHVS and CDR2 FQNEAQ.

This chain links TRBV7-2 with TRBJ1-1; D might be TRBD1 (5 bases). In germline, CDR1 is SGHTA, CDR2 FQGNSA. Trimming removed 0 bases at V and 5 bases at J, with 10 bases between. The CDR3 has 14 amino acids. The CDR3 coding sequence is TGTGCCAGCAGCTTAGCCTTCAGGGAGACTGAAGCTTTCTTT. Its protein product is CASSLAFRETEAFF.

The rearrangement uses TRBV6-1 and TRBJ2-2, with TRBD1 as a possible D gene (6 bases). CDR1 is MNHNS and CDR2 is SASEGT in the germline V gene. V was trimmed by 5 bases and J by 11 bases, leaving 9 bases between them. The CDR3 spans 11 residues. For the CDR3, the DNA is TGTGCCAGCAGTTACGGGACAGAGCTGTTTTTT. Translating gives CASSYGTELFF.

Worth noting for this clone: This specimen includes other DNA sequences encoding the same CDR3. The gene calls are TRBV6-6 and TRBJ2-1; TRBD2 aligns across 7 bases. The CDR3 consists of 14 residues. J gave up 3 bases and V 2 bases, and 1 base lay outside the gene matches. The germline V gene encodes CDR1 MNHNY and CDR2 SVGAGI (reference sequence). CDR3 sequence reads: CASSYGGSYNEQFF. CDR3 DNA sequence: TGTGCCAGCAGTTACGGCGGGAGCTACAATGAGCAGTTCTTC.

The gene calls are TRBV19 and TRBJ1-5; D is perhaps TRBD1 (6 bases). The CDR3 has 13 residues. Germline assignment: CDR1 LNHDA and CDR2 SQIVND (reference sequence). Trimming stripped 6 bases from V and 9 bases from J, with 15 bases between. The CDR3 loop is CASRRAGEPPQHF. The DNA for the CDR3 is TGTGCCAGTAGGCGTGCAGGGGAGCCGCCCCAGCATTTT.

The chain carries TRBV9 and TRBJ1-4; 9 bases are a match to TRBD1. Germline V gene sequence: CDR1 SGDLS, CDR2 YYNGEE. V lost 3 bases, J lost 0 bases, and 3 bases stayed unmatched. This CDR3 contains 16 residues. CDR3 coding DNA: TGTGCCAGCAGCGGGGGACAGGGCGCAACTAATGAAAAACTGTTTTTT. Residues: CASSGGQGATNEKLFF.

The sample holds one count of this clone. The V gene is TRBV18, the J gene TRBJ2-1; possibly TRBD2 for D (7 bases). V gave up 1 base and J gave up 4 bases, with 11 bases separating them. Per the germline V gene, CDR1 is KGHSH and CDR2 is LQKENI. The length of the CDR3 is 15 residues. This CDR3 is CASSPLEGGYNEQFF. In nucleotides, the CDR3 is TGTGCCAGCTCACCACTAGAGGGGGGGTACAATGAGCAGTTCTTC.

This chain uses TRBV13 with TRBJ2-4; 9 bases map to TRBD2. Looked up from germline, CDR1 is PRHDT and CDR2 is FYEKMQ (reference sequence). V was pared by 2 bases and J by 7 bases, with 18 bases of the junction left unmatched. CDR3 length equals 19 residues. The DNA for the CDR3 is TGTGCCAGCAGCTTACAATATGGACGTATAGCGGGAGTGGAGAACATTCAGTACTTC. It translates to CASSLQYGRIAGVENIQYF.

The chain is built from TRBV7-8 and TRBJ2-5, with no clear D. The CDR3 contains 14 residues. V lost 5 bases and J lost 1, with 11 bases in between. Per germline, CDR1 SGHVS and CDR2 FQNEAQ. The DNA for the CDR3 is TGTGCCAGCAGCCGTCAAGGGATCCAAGAGACCCAGTACTTC. Translated, it gives CASSRQGIQETQYF. The whole variable domain, remainder taken from reference TRBV7-8 and TRBJ2-5, is GAGVSQSPRYKVAKRGQDVALRCDPISGHVSLFWYQQALGQGPEFLTYFQNEAQLDKSGLPSDRFFAERPEGSVSTLKIQRTQQEDSAVYLCASSRQGIQETQYFGPGTRLLVL.

The chain links TRBV6-1 to TRBJ2-3; D gene ambiguous. There are 12 residues in the CDR3. In germline, CDR1 is MNHNS, CDR2 SASEGT. V lost 5 bases and J lost 5, with 8 bases in between. Here the CDR3 reads CASSFGRDTQYF. CDR3 DNA: TGTGCCAGCAGTTTCGGGCGAGATACGCAGTATTTT.

This clone was counted once. The rearrangement links TRBV6-5 to TRBJ1-1, with D possibly being TRBD1 (6 bases). V lost 6 bases and J 2 bases, leaving 13 bases between the germline ends. Germline-derived CDR1 and CDR2 are MNHEY and SVGAGI. The CDR3 loop spans 14 amino acids. The CDR3 region has the DNA TGTGCCAGCAGCCACAACAGGGTAAACACTGAAGCTTTCTTT. It translates to CASSHNRVNTEAFF.

V is TRBV10-3 and J is TRBJ2-5, with D perhaps given as TRBD1 or TRBD2 (6 bases each). V was trimmed by 10 bases and J by 3 bases, leaving 18 bases between them. Germline CDR1 ENHRY, CDR2 SYGVKD. CDR3 length: 14 amino acids. DNA of the CDR3: TGTGCCACAGGAGCTCGGGGGCAGGAAGAGACCCAGTACTTC. The encoded protein is CATGARGQEETQYF.

The V call is TRBV11-3, the J call TRBJ2-1, with 13 positions matching TRBD2. V shed 5 bases and J 9 bases; nucleotides not matched to a gene: 13. This CDR3 spans 17 amino acids. Germline CDR1 reads SGHNT; CDR2 reads YENEEA. CDR3 in amino acids: CASSLGLGLAGVGEQFF. CDR3 in DNA: TGTGCCAGCAGCCTAGGCCTCGGACTAGCGGGAGTCGGTGAGCAGTTCTTC.

CDR3 loop: CATTGQTLHYGYTF. The CDR3 DNA follows: TGTGCCACCACAGGGCAGACTTTACACTATGGCTACACCTTC. The genes are TRBV19 and TRBJ1-2; D perhaps matches TRBD1 (6 bases). Trimming pared 10 bases from V and 3 bases from J, leaving 18 bases between. CDR3 length: 14 amino acids. Germline V CDR1 and CDR2: LNHDA, SQIVND (reference sequence).